This is a list of T cell receptor beta chains from one sample in a study of CD8 T cells in Susac syndrome. TCRdb ran MiXCR on the immunoSEQ multiplex PCR reads and lists one entry per CDR3 protein. Among roughly 150,000 distinct CDR3 sequences listed, approximately 93% were seen once. Material: CD8+ T cells from PBMCs. Receptor source: a human donor with multiple sclerosis. Both conserved end residues are trimmed from each CDR3.

v_call	j_call	cdr3_aa
TRBV24-1	TRBJ2-7	ATSDSPLPRDEQY
TRBV7-9	TRBJ1-2	ASSLDSLNYGYT
TRBV4-1	TRBJ2-4	ASSQDRWWTKNIQY
TRBV20-1	TRBJ2-5	SASIWRQSLQETQY
TRBV28	TRBJ2-7	ASSLETGGHEQY
TRBV24-1	TRBJ2-1	ATSDKDWHEQF
TRBV12-3/TRBV12-4	TRBJ1-2	ASSLRRAYGYT
TRBV19	TRBJ2-7	ASTPGQGAYEQY
TRBV30	TRBJ2-7	AWSVLDRYYSYEQY
TRBV27	TRBJ2-1	ASSPTSGGAYNEQF
TRBV7-9	TRBJ2-1	ASSSPLNSYNEQF
TRBV7-9	TRBJ2-3	ASSLGRRQGHTDTQY
TRBV30	TRBJ1-2	AWSVGDYYGYT
TRBV4-3	TRBJ2-5	ASSQESRRAGVGTQY
TRBV7-9	TRBJ2-7	ASSLGRGVPSYEQY
TRBV29-1	TRBJ2-1	SVVGAKQAVSYNEQF
TRBV10-3	TRBJ1-2	AISDKNRDRTGPYGYT
TRBV27	TRBJ2-7	ASSSGSPGQGDYEQY
TRBV6-2/TRBV6-3	TRBJ2-3	ASSINLDTQY
TRBV2	TRBJ2-3	ASSGSGGSTDTQY
TRBV5-1	TRBJ1-2	ASSLGRTQRDYGYT
TRBV24-1	TRBJ1-2	ATSDPKGTGGYT
TRBV12-3/TRBV12-4	TRBJ2-5	ASRPSSGAKETQY
TRBV15	TRBJ2-3	ATSRVVGLPKADTQY
TRBV6-5	TRBJ2-5	ASRRLAGQETQY
TRBV7-9	TRBJ2-7	ASSLFPGHRSSYEQY
TRBV4-2	TRBJ2-1	ASSQDPWRYNEQF
TRBV27	TRBJ2-6	ASTTGGVGGANVLT
TRBV30	TRBJ1-4	AVRTGALKELF
TRBV29-1	TRBJ1-2	STSSRQGANYGYT